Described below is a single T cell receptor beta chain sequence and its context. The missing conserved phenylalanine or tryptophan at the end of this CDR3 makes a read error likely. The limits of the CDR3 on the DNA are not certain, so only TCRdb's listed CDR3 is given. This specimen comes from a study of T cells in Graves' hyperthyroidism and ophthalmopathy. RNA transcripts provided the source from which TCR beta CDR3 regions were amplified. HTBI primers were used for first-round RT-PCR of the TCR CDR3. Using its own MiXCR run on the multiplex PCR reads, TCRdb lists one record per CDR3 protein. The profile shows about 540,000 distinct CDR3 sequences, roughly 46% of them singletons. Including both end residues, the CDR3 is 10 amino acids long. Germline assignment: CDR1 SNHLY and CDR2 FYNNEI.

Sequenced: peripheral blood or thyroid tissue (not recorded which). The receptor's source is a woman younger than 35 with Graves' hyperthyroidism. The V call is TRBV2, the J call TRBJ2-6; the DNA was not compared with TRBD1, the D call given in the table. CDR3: CASREDRVDT.